The rows below give T cell receptor beta chains drawn from one sample of a study of cytomegalovirus exposure and HLA in healthy donors. The protocol was immunoSEQ multiplex PCR, while the TCRdb copy is restricted to in-frame clones and leaves out a portion. The sample lists around 210,000 clones, around 79% occurring once. Sequencing was done on a sample of PBMCs. The receptors originated from a male donor in good health and CMV-seropositive. CDR3s include the opening cysteine and the closing phenylalanine or tryptophan. Each record gives: V gene, D gene, clone size, J gene, CDR3 length, CDR3 protein, CDR3 DNA. D genes are given only for firm matches. Not every row has a clone size; where given, it reads once, few, many or a size class.

TRBV4-3	-	-	TRBJ2-7	14	CASSQALASYEQYF	TGCGCCAGCAGCCAAGCCCTGGCCTCCTACGAGCAGTACTTC
TRBV18	-	once	TRBJ1-4	15	CASSLDKGTNEKLFF	TGTGCCAGCTCACTGGACAAAGGGACTAATGAAAAACTGTTTTTT
TRBV27	-	-	TRBJ2-7	13	CASSFRGSGEQYF	TGTGCCAGCAGTTTTCGAGGGTCCGGCGAGCAGTACTTC
TRBV7-6	-	-	TRBJ2-1	14	CASSSPGQGNEQFF	TGTGCCAGCAGCTCCCCCGGGCAGGGTAATGAGCAGTTCTTC
TRBV5-1	-	-	TRBJ2-7	14	CASSLVGQIYEQYF	TGCGCCAGCAGCTTGGTTGGACAGATCTACGAGCAGTACTTC
TRBV5-4	-	-	TRBJ1-1	14	CASSFGGTTDEAFF	TGTGCCAGCAGCTTCGGGGGGACTACTGATGAAGCTTTCTTT
TRBV5-1	TRBD2	-	TRBJ2-7	18	CASSSGWLAGVGTYEQYF	TGCGCCAGCAGCTCCGGGTGGCTAGCGGGAGTAGGGACCTACGAGCAGTACTTC
TRBV5-1	TRBD1	-	TRBJ1-1	15	CASSFRDRVNTEAFF	TGCGCCAGCAGCTTTAGGGACAGGGTGAACACTGAAGCTTTCTTT
TRBV30	TRBD2	-	TRBJ2-1	15	CAWSELAGGLNEQFF	TGTGCCTGGAGTGAATTAGCGGGAGGGCTTAATGAGCAGTTCTTC
TRBV4-3	-	-	TRBJ1-1	15	CASSQNTGRGTEAFF	TGCGCCAGCAGCCAAAACACAGGGAGGGGAACTGAAGCTTTCTTT
TRBV5-3	-	-	TRBJ1-4	17	CARSLGQVGTTNEKLFF	TGTGCCAGAAGCTTGGGGCAGGTTGGAACAACTAATGAAAAACTGTTTTTT
TRBV7-9	-	once	TRBJ2-2	12	CSSSLASGELFF	TGTTCCAGCAGCTTAGCTTCTGGGGAGCTGTTTTTT
TRBV4-3	-	-	TRBJ1-6	16	CASSPSPGHVVSPLHF	TGCGCCAGCAGCCCTTCCCCGGGACATGTCGTCTCACCCCTCCACTTT
TRBV7-2	-	once	TRBJ1-5	14	CASSFRGSNQPQHF	TGTGCCAGCAGCTTCAGGGGAAGCAATCAGCCCCAGCATTTT
TRBV13	TRBD1	-	TRBJ2-7	14	CASSTRTGAYEQYF	TGTGCCAGCAGCACGCGGACAGGGGCCTACGAGCAGTACTTC
TRBV28	-	few	TRBJ1-2	12	CASSLYGLGYTF	TGTGCCAGCAGTTTATATGGACTCGGCTACACCTTC
TRBV5-4	TRBD1	-	TRBJ1-2	14	CASSLRDRAYGYTF	TGTGCCAGCAGCCTCCGGGACAGGGCGTATGGCTACACCTTC
TRBV7-2	-	-	TRBJ2-7	11	CASSLATGQYF	TGTGCCAGCAGCTTAGCCACGGGTCAGTACTTC
TRBV7-2	-	-	TRBJ2-7	14	CASSLSGLTYEQYF	TGTGCCAGCAGCTTGTCCGGGTTAACCTACGAGCAGTACTTC
TRBV30	-	-	TRBJ2-7	12	CAWSIGAYEQYF	TGTGCCTGGAGTATCGGGGCCTACGAGCAGTACTTC
TRBV28	TRBD1	few	TRBJ2-7	18	CASSFPTIRQGSSYEQYF	TGTGCCAGCAGCTTTCCTACAATCCGACAGGGAAGTTCCTACGAGCAGTACTTC
TRBV9	-	-	TRBJ2-1	11	CASSSLDEQFF	TGTGCCAGCAGCTCTCTCGATGAGCAGTTCTTC
TRBV5-4	-	-	TRBJ2-2	16	CASSPVASRGTGELFF	TGTGCCAGCAGCCCCGTAGCATCAAGAGGCACCGGGGAGCTGTTTTTT
TRBV28	-	-	TRBJ1-1	14	CASIPTPPGTEAFF	TGTGCCAGCATCCCTACACCCCCAGGGACTGAAGCTTTCTTT